This TCR beta chain was identified in a study of blood T cell repertoires in COVID-19. Turning to the study itself: The United States, Italy and Spain provided the acute and convalescent COVID-19 samples.

Profiling relied on immunoSEQ multiplex PCR, and the TCRdb table lists in-frame clones only, not all of them. The sample includes 15,000 to 20,000 clones, roughly 90% seen only once; the top ten take over 8.5%. V lost 1 base to trimming and J lost 10 bases, with 4 bases between them. Germline V gene data show CDR1 as SNHLY and CDR2 as FYNNEI. CDR3 length: 11 residues. Material: peripheral blood. The chain carries TRBV2 and TRBJ2-2; D is undetermined. The clonotype was recovered from a human donor in a cohort sampled during active COVID-19. The CDR3 region is CASSEGQELFF. For the CDR3, the DNA is TGTGCCAGCAGTGAAGGGCAGGAGCTGTTTTTT. The full variable domain, its missing parts supplied by reference TRBV2 and TRBJ2-2, is EPEVTQTPSHQVTQMGQEVILRCVPISNHLYFYWYRQILGQKVEFLVSFYNNEISEKSEIFDDQFSVERPDGSNFTLKIRSTKLEDSAMYFCASSEGQELFFGEGSRLTVL.